The 26 T cell receptor beta chains given below trace back to one sample, sequenced in a study of blood T cell repertoires in COVID-19. The method was immunoSEQ multiplex PCR; TCRdb's version includes in-frame clones alone and lacks a portion of them. The sample consists of about 76,000 clones, around nine tenths of them appearing once. The specimen was peripheral blood. These TCRs come from a human donor in a cohort sampled during active COVID-19.

Only one count was recorded for this clone. The chain carries TRBV27 and TRBJ2-7; 9 bases line up with TRBD1. This CDR3 spans 15 amino acids. CDR1 is MNHEY, CDR2 SMNVEV, per germline (reference sequence). The ends lost 2 bases at V and 2 bases at J; junction bases unmatched: 4. The CDR3: CASSLRRTGAYEQYF. The CDR3 DNA is TGTGCCAGCAGTTTACGGCGGACAGGGGCCTACGAGCAGTACTTC.

This sequence joins TRBV4-3 and TRBJ1-1; D unresolved. CDR1 and CDR2 (germline): LGHNA, YSLEER. Trimming stripped 1 base from V and 7 bases from J, with 10 bases between. The CDR3 spans 13 residues. The CDR3 region has the DNA TGCGCCAGCAGCCAAGTACGGGGAGGTGAAGCTTTCTTT. It encodes CASSQVRGGEAFF.

The chain employs TRBV29-1 and TRBJ2-5; tentatively, D is TRBD2 (6 bases). V dropped 3 bases and J dropped 2 bases, with 7 bases sitting between them. This CDR3 is 12 amino acids long. Germline assignment: CDR1 SQVTM and CDR2 ANQGSEA. DNA of the CDR3: TGCAGCGTTGACGGGGGACAAGAGACCCAGTACTTC. Protein: CSVDGGQETQYF.

With respect to this clone: This CDR3 is also generated by other DNA sequences in the sample. The rearrangement joins TRBV18 to TRBJ2-7; the D is unclear. Germline values: CDR1 KGHSH, CDR2 LQKENI. The CDR3 spans 12 residues. The V and J ends lost 3 bases and 0 bases respectively, with 3 bases between them. Here the CDR3 reads CASSPSSYEQYF. CDR3 nucleotide sequence: TGTGCCAGCTCACCCAGCTCCTACGAGCAGTACTTC.

This clone has only one observation. The chain is built from TRBV2 and TRBJ2-7; 11 bases map to TRBD2. The CDR3 covers 15 residues. Germline trimming cut 3 bases from V and 1 base from J; bases unmatched to any gene: 2. CDR1 is SNHLY and CDR2 is FYNNEI in the germline V gene. For the CDR3, the DNA is TGTGCCAGCAGTGAGGCTAGCGGGAGGTCCTACGAGCAGTACTTC. Residues: CASSEASGRSYEQYF.

The V call is TRBV7-9, the J call TRBJ1-2, with D possibly matching TRBD1 (5 bases). From germline, CDR1 is SEHNR and CDR2 FQNEAQ (reference sequence). There are 13 residues in the CDR3. V lost 7 bases and J lost 6, with 15 bases in between. As DNA, the CDR3 is TGTGCCAGCACCCTTGGGCAGGGCAATGGCTACACCTTC. Its protein product is CASTLGQGNGYTF.

The gene calls are TRBV7-9 and TRBJ1-1, with 7 bases that match TRBD1. This CDR3 contains 17 residues. Trimming removed 7 bases from V and 4 bases from J; junction bases left unmatched: 18. Germline V gene lookup returns CDR1 SEHNR and CDR2 FQNEAQ (reference sequence). The DNA for the CDR3 is TGTGCCAGCACCTCCCTGAGACAGGACCCAGGGGGCACTGAAGCTTTCTTT. Translated, it gives CASTSLRQDPGGTEAFF.

This chain uses TRBV5-8 with TRBJ1-1, with D possibly TRBD1 on 6 matching bases. The length of the CDR3 is 12 residues. V was cut by 4 bases and J by 10 bases, with 14 bases left in between. CDR1 and CDR2 (germline): SGHTS, YDEGEE. CDR3 amino acids: CASSLPQGTAFF. CDR3 coding DNA: TGTGCCAGCAGCCTCCCCCAGGGGACAGCTTTCTTT.

The chain uses TRBV14 and TRBJ2-7; no reliable D call. The germline V gene has CDR1 SGHDN and CDR2 FVKESK. Trimming cost V 3 bases and J 3 bases, with 6 bases left between them. The CDR3 totals 12 residues. The CDR3 DNA is TGTGCCAGCAGCCAGGGCCGCTACGAGCAGTACTTC. It specifies CASSQGRYEQYF.

This clone turned up a few times. The chain combines TRBV4-2 with TRBJ2-2, with D unclear. Trimming removed 0 bases at V and 6 bases at J, with 5 bases between. The CDR3 consists of 13 residues. Germline CDR1 LGHNA, CDR2 YNFKEQ. The CDR3 DNA is TGTGCCAGCAGCCAAGACCTAGCCGGGGAGCTGTTTTTT. This codes for CASSQDLAGELFF.

This chain joins TRBV27 and TRBJ2-5; maybe TRBD1 (6 bases). This CDR3 is 15 amino acids long. The germline V gene has CDR1 MNHEY and CDR2 SMNVEV (reference sequence). Trimming took 5 bases from V and 2 from J, leaving 15 bases between them. CDR3 sequence (DNA): TGTGCCAGCAGTCCCGCTAACAGGGAACAAGAGACCCAGTACTTC. Protein product: CASSPANREQETQYF.

The chain recombines TRBV25-1 with TRBJ1-1, with a weak D call TRBD1 (5 bases). Germline lookup yields CDR1 MGHDK and CDR2 SYGVNS. The CDR3 covers 13 residues. Deletions cut 4 bases from V and 6 bases from J, with 12 bases between. CDR3 nucleotides: TGTGCCAGCAGTGGCCAGGGAGGTGCTGAAGCTTTCTTT. As protein: CASSGQGGAEAFF.

This clone was counted only a few times. CDR3 region: CASSQDPTAYEQYF. The CDR3 DNA follows: TGCGCCAGCAGCCAAGATCCTACGGCCTACGAGCAGTACTTC. The V gene is TRBV4-3, the J gene TRBJ2-7; D remains ambiguous. Looked up from germline, CDR1 is LGHNA and CDR2 is YSLEER. V lost 0 bases and J 2 bases, leaving 8 bases between the germline ends. This CDR3 has 14 amino acids.

This sequence joins TRBV24-1 and TRBJ2-2, with D possibly being TRBD1 (5 bases). Germline V lookup: CDR1 KGHDR, CDR2 SFDVKD. V lost 0 bases, J lost 5 bases, and 18 bases lay in between. The CDR3 covers 18 residues. This CDR3 is CATSDLLDDQGRTGELFF. The DNA of the CDR3 is TGTGCCACCAGTGATTTGCTCGACGACCAGGGCAGGACCGGGGAGCTGTTTTTT.

V is TRBV3-1 (or the pseudogene TRBV3-2) and J is TRBJ2-3, with a possible D match to TRBD2 (6 bases). The V end lost 4 bases, the J end lost 2 bases, and 19 bases lay between the germline ends. This CDR3 is built from 17 residues. In germline, CDR1 is LGHDT, CDR2 YNNKEL (reference sequence). DNA of the CDR3: TGTGCCAGCAGCCCCCGGGGGAGGCCACTACTCACAGATACGCAGTATTTT. This gives the protein CASSPRGRPLLTDTQYF.

The chain is built from TRBV11-3 and TRBJ2-3, with 9 bases lining up with TRBD2. This CDR3 comprises 17 residues. V gave up 3 bases and J gave up 5 bases; unmatched junction bases: 12. The germline gives CDR1 SGHNT, CDR2 YENEEA. Written as DNA, the CDR3 is TGTGCCAGCAGCTTCCCCGTATTGGGCGGGAGGGTAGATACGCAGTATTTT. Translated: CASSFPVLGGRVDTQYF.

The chain is built from TRBV27 and TRBJ2-7, with a possible D match to TRBD1 (5 bases). The V and J ends lost 2 bases and 3 bases respectively, with 11 bases between them. The CDR3 contains 14 residues. Germline-derived CDR1 and CDR2 are MNHEY and SMNVEV (reference sequence). CDR3 bases: TGTGCCAGCAGTTTACTCTGGGGCGGCTACGAGCAGTACTTC. Encoded protein: CASSLLWGGYEQYF.

A single count supports this clone. This chain links TRBV6-5 with TRBJ1-6, with TRBD1 matching 9 bases. There are 14 residues in the CDR3. V was clipped by 6 bases and J by 7 bases; unmatched bases: 4. Germline assignment: CDR1 MNHEY and CDR2 SVGAGI. The chain's CDR3 is CASSGGQGNSPLHF. CDR3 in DNA: TGTGCCAGCAGCGGAGGACAGGGGAATTCACCCCTCCACTTT.

This chain joins TRBV28 and TRBJ2-7, with 7 bases identical to TRBD2. Germline V gene sequence: CDR1 MDHEN, CDR2 SYDVKM. V gave up 7 bases and J gave up 2 bases; unmatched junction bases: 5. The CDR3 totals 13 residues. Written as DNA, the CDR3 is TGTGCCAGCAAGCGGCTAGCGGCCTACGAGCAGTACTTC. This encodes CASKRLAAYEQYF.

The chain joins TRBV5-4 to TRBJ2-3, with 8 bases identical to TRBD2. This CDR3 is 16 amino acids long. The J segment lost 6 bases and the V segment lost 0 bases, leaving 9 bases of the junction unmatched. The germline V gene encodes CDR1 SGHNT and CDR2 YYREEE (reference sequence). The CDR3: CASSLVAGGRGDTQYF. The CDR3 DNA reads TGTGCCAGCAGCTTGGTCGCGGGAGGTCGAGGTGATACGCAGTATTTT.

The chain links TRBV27 to TRBJ1-2; D is possibly TRBD1 (6 bases). The CDR3 consists of 13 residues. From germline, CDR1 is MNHEY and CDR2 SMNVEV (reference sequence). V was clipped by 6 bases and J by 6 bases, with 14 bases between them. The CDR3 DNA is TGTGCCAGCAGCCGGACAGACCTACATGGCTACACCTTC. Translation: CASSRTDLHGYTF.

V and J are TRBV7-6 and TRBJ2-1, with 11 nucleotides matching TRBD2. The CDR3 length is 17 residues. CDR1 and CDR2 from the germline V gene are SGHVS and FNYEAQ. J was trimmed by 4 bases and V by 5 bases; bases with no gene match: 10. The CDR3 protein is CASSPGPGTSGYNEQFF. CDR3 coding DNA: TGTGCCAGCAGCCCGGGACCCGGGACTAGCGGTTACAATGAGCAGTTCTTC.

This chain links TRBV5-1 with TRBJ2-5, with 7 bases identical to TRBD2. This CDR3 is built from 14 residues. Germline V CDR1 and CDR2: SGHRS, YFSETQ. The trim removed 1 base at V and 2 bases at J, leaving 2 bases unmatched. The DNA for the CDR3 is TGCGCCAGCAGCTTGCAGGGAGGGCAAGAGACCCAGTACTTC. Its protein is CASSLQGGQETQYF. The whole variable domain, filled in from reference TRBV5-1 and TRBJ2-5, reads KAGVTQTPRYLIKTRGQQVTLSCSPISGHRSVSWYQQTPGQGLQFLFEYFSETQRNKGNFPGRFSGRQFSNSRSEMNVSTLELGDSALYLCASSLQGGQETQYFGPGTRLLVL.

This clone was seen just once. The chain employs TRBV7-6 and TRBJ2-1; 10 bases map to TRBD1. Per germline, CDR1 SGHVS and CDR2 FNYEAQ. The junction had 7 bases not matched to a gene; V was cut back by 5 bases and J by 9 bases. The CDR3 runs 14 residues. The CDR3 DNA reads as TGTGCCAGCAGCCTAGGGACAGGGGAGGGTGAGCAGTTCTTC. Translating gives CASSLGTGEGEQFF.

This clone was seen a single time. The chain joins TRBV4-3 to TRBJ1-6, with a tentative D call TRBD1 (5 bases). Germline V gene data show CDR1 as LGHNA and CDR2 as YSLEER. Deletions cut 0 bases from V and 9 bases from J, with 15 bases between. The CDR3 runs 16 residues. In DNA, the CDR3 is TGCGCCAGCAGCCAAGATATAGGGGCAACAGGTTCACCCCTCCACTTT. Its protein product is CASSQDIGATGSPLHF.

The rearrangement joins TRBV2 to TRBJ2-3, with TRBD2 identical over 12 bases. CDR1 SNHLY and CDR2 FYNNEI come from the germline V gene. Trimming at V came to 5 bases and at J to 1 base, leaving 7 bases not matched to a gene. CDR3 length: 17 residues. CDR3 in DNA: TGTGCCAGCAGTAAGAGGGCTAGCGGGAGGGGCACAGATACGCAGTATTTT. Protein product: CASSKRASGRGTDTQYF.